The sequence of this T cell receptor (beta chain) was determined in a study of Graves' ophthalmopathy and Graves' hyperthyroidism. General observations from the study: Detected in blood as well were most expanded thyroid clonotypes with frequency above 0.001.

This clonotype has a count of ten or more. Its antigen is currently unknown. Disease in donors with ophthalmopathy had moderate-to-severe activity, CAS ≥3, NOSPECS ≥4 and under 3 months' duration. None of the included patients had other autoimmune diseases, uncontrolled infections, pregnancy or lactation, as these led to exclusion. Symptoms, serum thyroxine and TRAb, thyroid ultrasound, and orbital computed tomography formed the diagnostic basis. Germline trimming cut 2 bases from V and 3 bases from J; bases unmatched to any gene: 2. The CDR3 extends over 13 amino acids. Germline loops: CDR1 SGHRS, CDR2 YFSETQ. RNA served as the template for amplifying TCR beta CDR3 regions. HTBI primers were used in a first-round RT-PCR, which preceded a second-round multiplex PCR. One entry per CDR3 protein, called by TCRdb with MiXCR from the multiplex PCR reads. In the table there are a few hundred thousand distinct CDR3 sequences, about 22% of which are singletons.

This TCR was sampled from a woman aged 50 to 60 with Graves' ophthalmopathy. The genes are TRBV5-1 and TRBJ2-7; 7 bases align to TRBD2. The sequencing sample was made of peripheral blood. Here the CDR3 reads CASSFREGYEQYF. The CDR3 DNA follows: TGCGCCAGCAGCTTCAGGGAGGGCTACGAGCAGTACTTC.